The 30 T cell receptor beta chains reported below all come from one sample, sequenced in a study of blood T cells in healthy people across ages. Using a J-beta primer mix together with a sample-barcoded 5' primer, a second PCR was run for about 6 to 11 cycles. MiXCR was run by TCRdb on the 5' RACE reads, yielding one entry per CDR3 protein. The table shows 1.4 million or so distinct CDR3 sequences, with 40% to 45% occurring only once. The specimen sequenced was blood. Receptors were obtained from a woman aged 18-30 years in good health.

The rearrangement links TRBV5-6 to TRBJ2-7; 11 nucleotides match TRBD2. Germline V gene data show CDR1 as SGHDT and CDR2 as YYEEEE. Trimming removed 3 bases from V and 4 bases from J; junction bases left unmatched: 6. This CDR3 has 15 residues. The CDR3: CASSYPGLAVYEQYF. The CDR3 coding sequence is TGTGCCAGCAGCTATCCGGGACTAGCGGTTTACGAGCAGTACTTC.

This clonotype has just a few counts. This chain uses TRBV6-4 with TRBJ2-1; weak D call: TRBD1 (6 bases). The CDR3 is 14 residues long. The V end lost 3 bases, the J end lost 5 bases, and 11 bases lay between the germline ends. Germline V CDR1 and CDR2: MRHNA, SNTAGT. CDR3 sequence: CASSERQDNNEQFF. CDR3 sequence (DNA): TGTGCCAGCAGTGAGCGACAGGACAACAATGAGCAGTTCTTC.

This clonotype turned up a few times. The chain employs TRBV27 and TRBJ2-3; 8 bases are shared with TRBD2. J was trimmed by 0 bases and V by 4 bases; bases with no gene match: 6. The germline CDR1 and CDR2 sequences are MNHEY and SMNVEV (reference sequence). The CDR3 sequence is 16 residues long. The CDR3 coding sequence is TGTGCCAGCAGTTGGCGGGGGGCGATAAGCACAGATACGCAGTATTTT. Protein: CASSWRGAISTDTQYF.

J is TRBJ2-3 and V is TRBV20-1; 14 nucleotides agree with TRBD2. The length of the CDR3 is 17 residues. V dropped 2 bases and J dropped 9; count of bases not matched to a gene: 13. Germline V gene lookup returns CDR1 DFQATT and CDR2 SNEGSKA (reference sequence). The CDR3 region is CSARPSRLAGGLFTQYF. CDR3 bases: TGCAGTGCTAGACCCTCAAGACTAGCGGGGGGGCTATTCACGCAGTATTTT.

The sample holds a few counts of this clonotype. This chain links TRBV14 with TRBJ2-3, with 7 bases lining up with TRBD2. V lost 11 bases to trimming and J lost 2 bases; unmatched junction nucleotides: 16. This CDR3 is built from 16 residues. CDR1 and CDR2 from the germline V gene are SGHDN and FVKESK. The CDR3 DNA follows: TGTGCCCACGCCTCGATACCGGGACTAATCACAGATACGCAGTATTTT. It codes for CAHASIPGLITDTQYF.

Many counts were recorded for this clonotype. One end of the junction is discordant with germline, which a read error may explain. The chain has TRBV7-9 and TRBJ2-1, with 8 nucleotides matching TRBD2. CDR1 and CDR2 from the germline V gene are SEHNR and FQNEAQ (reference sequence). The CDR3 has 13 amino acids. The CDR3 is CASSSGTSNEQFF. In DNA, the CDR3 is TGCGCCAGCAGCTCCGGGACTAGCAATGAGCAGTTCTTC.

This clonotype was recorded at least ten times. The rearrangement links TRBV15 to TRBJ2-3; TRBD1 aligns across 9 bases. The V gene end was trimmed by 1 base and the J gene end by 3 bases; junction bases not matched to a gene: 8. Germline loops: CDR1 LNHNV, CDR2 YYDKDF (reference sequence). CDR3 length equals 17 residues. The CDR3 spells CATSRVGGTGLTDTQYF. CDR3 DNA: TGTGCCACCAGCAGAGTCGGGGGGACAGGGTTGACAGATACGCAGTATTTT.

The chain carries TRBV29-1 and TRBJ2-3, with 12 bases that match TRBD2. The V segment lost 7 bases and the J segment 7 bases; nucleotides outside the gene matches: 9. CDR3 length: 14 residues. The germline CDR1 and CDR2 sequences are SQVTM and ANQGSEA. CDR3 sequence (DNA): TGCAGCGCCCTGACTAGCGGGGGACTTTATACGCAGTATTTT. This codes for CSALTSGGLYTQYF.

This clonotype appeared many times. The V and J genes are TRBV5-1 and TRBJ2-1; D remains unclear. Deletions cut 0 bases from V and 5 bases from J, with 3 bases between. The CDR3 runs to 12 residues. Germline V gives CDR1 SGHRS, CDR2 YFSETQ. The DNA of the CDR3 is TGCGCCAGCAGCTTGGCGGACAATGAGCAGTTCTTC. Amino acid sequence: CASSLADNEQFF.

For this clonotype: The junction does not match germline at one end; this may be a read error. The chain links TRBV4-3 to TRBJ2-3; 10 nucleotides agree with TRBD2. CDR3 size: 15 residues. Germline V gene data show CDR1 as LGHNA and CDR2 as YSLEER. The CDR3, as DNA: TGCGCCAGCAGCCAGAGGGCTAGCGGGAGAGATACGCGGTATTTT. Its protein is CASSQRASGRDTRYF.

This clonotype was seen at least ten times. The chain employs TRBV12-3 or TRBV12-4 and TRBJ2-7; 12 positions match TRBD2. Trimming took 4 bases from V and 3 from J; bases not matched to a gene: 4. This CDR3 spans 15 amino acids. DNA of the CDR3: TGTGCCAGCAGTTACCCGGGACTAGCGGGCTACGAGCAGTACTTC. Translation gives CASSYPGLAGYEQYF.

The chain recombines TRBV12-3 or TRBV12-4 with TRBJ1-3; D may be TRBD1 (5 bases). This CDR3 region has 15 residues. The ends were cut back, 2 bases at V and 3 bases at J, with 11 bases in the middle. The CDR3 is CASSLSGPHGNTIYF. As DNA, the CDR3 is TGTGCCAGCAGTTTATCGGGACCACATGGAAACACCATATATTTT.

The chain couples TRBV6-6 to TRBJ2-7, with a tentative D call TRBD2 (6 bases). There are 13 residues in the CDR3. Trimming cost V 10 bases and J 2 bases, with 15 bases left between them. CDR1 is MNHNY and CDR2 is SVGAGI in the germline V gene (reference sequence). The CDR3: CAIRSGLTYEQYF. In nucleotides, the CDR3 is TGTGCCATTCGAAGCGGGCTAACCTACGAGCAGTACTTC.

The chain couples TRBV5-1 to TRBJ2-5, with no clear D. The CDR3 is made up of 14 amino acids. CDR1 and CDR2 from the germline V gene are SGHRS and YFSETQ. Trimming stripped 0 bases from V and 4 bases from J, with 10 bases between. The CDR3 loop is CASSLVPVGETQYF. The CDR3 region has the DNA TGCGCCAGCAGCTTGGTACCTGTAGGAGAGACCCAGTACTTC.

Worth noting for this clonotype: At one of its ends the junction is not consistent with the germline gene, which may arise from a read error. This chain joins TRBV20-1 and TRBJ2-1; D not resolved. The CDR3 sequence is 13 residues long. Germline-derived CDR1 and CDR2 are DFQATT and SNEGSKA (reference sequence). This CDR3 reads CSAGSTQYKEQFF. CDR3 bases: TGCAGTGCTGGCTCGACACAATACAAGGAGCAGTTCTTC.

This clonotype has more than one count but fewer than ten. This may arise from a read error, as a much more abundant clone is one base away. The chain employs TRBV12-3 or TRBV12-4 and TRBJ1-2; the match to TRBD1 covers 7 bases. Trimming at V came to 5 bases and at J to 12 bases, leaving 6 bases not matched to a gene. CDR3 size: 11 residues. The CDR3 reads CASSPGGGDTF. The CDR3 DNA reads TGTGCCAGCAGTCCAGGAGGGGGCGACACCTTC.

The chain recombines TRBV4-3 with TRBJ2-7, with 7 bases identical to TRBD1. The CDR3 covers 16 residues. Germline V CDR1 and CDR2: LGHNA, YSLEER. The J segment lost 7 bases and the V segment lost 2 bases, leaving 14 bases of the junction unmatched. Written as DNA, the CDR3 is TGCGCCAGCAGCCAACCGGTTCAGGGGGAATACAATGAGCAGTACTTC. This encodes CASSQPVQGEYNEQYF.

The sample holds a few counts of this clonotype. The V and J genes are TRBV28 and TRBJ2-1, with 11 nucleotides matching TRBD2. The V gene's germline CDR1 is MDHEN and CDR2 SYDVKM. The CDR3 is made up of 16 amino acids. Trimming at V came to 5 bases and at J to 2 bases, leaving 5 bases not matched to a gene. The CDR3 nucleotides are TGTGCCAGCAGTGGGGGGACTAGCGGAGCCTACAATGAGCAGTTCTTC. Its translation: CASSGGTSGAYNEQFF.

The chain has TRBV20-1 and TRBJ2-3; perhaps TRBD2 as D (6 bases). The V end lost 5 bases, the J end lost 10 bases, and 16 bases lay between the germline ends. Per germline, CDR1 DFQATT and CDR2 SNEGSKA (reference sequence). The CDR3 is 12 amino acids. CDR3 residues: CSAWIGRGAQYF. In DNA, the CDR3 is TGCAGTGCTTGGATAGGGCGGGGAGCGCAGTATTTT.

At least ten counts were recorded for this clonotype. V is TRBV7-9 and J is TRBJ2-5, with a possible D match to TRBD2 (6 bases). Germline lookup yields CDR1 SEHNR and CDR2 FQNEAQ (reference sequence). Trimming pared 5 bases from V and 4 bases from J, leaving 11 bases between. This CDR3 is 13 amino acids long. The CDR3 DNA reads as TGTGCCAGCAGCCCACGGGGAGGAGAGACCCAGTACTTC. Protein product: CASSPRGGETQYF.

This clonotype was detected many times. The V call is TRBV13, the J call TRBJ2-1; weak D call: TRBD2 (6 bases). Germline V gene sequence: CDR1 PRHDT, CDR2 FYEKMQ (reference sequence). This CDR3 comprises 14 residues. V lost 7 bases and J 3 bases, leaving 13 bases between the germline ends. CDR3 in amino acids: CASTLSGSYNEQFF. The CDR3 nucleotides read TGTGCCAGCACTCTCTCCGGGAGCTACAATGAGCAGTTCTTC.

The V and J genes are TRBV6-2 or TRBV6-3 and TRBJ1-1; no clear D. The CDR3 sequence is 12 residues long. Germline assignment: CDR1 MNHEY and CDR2 SVGEGT. Trimming left V 4 bases short and J 11 bases short, with 14 bases between. CDR3 DNA: TGTGCCAGCAGTTCCGTCCCGCCAGGCGCTTTCTTT. Its protein is CASSSVPPGAFF.

CDR3 bases: TGTGCCAGCGGCCGGGGGGCCAACGAGCAGTACTTC. Protein: CASGRGANEQYF. V gene TRBV6-2 or TRBV6-3 combines with J gene TRBJ2-5, with D perhaps matching TRBD2 (7 bases). The better agreement between TRBJ2-7 and the DNA end casts doubt on the J call. Germline loops: CDR1 MNHEY, CDR2 SVGEGT. CDR3 length equals 12 residues.

This clonotype was observed a few times. The rearrangement links TRBV6-1 to TRBJ1-2; a weak D match, TRBD1 (6 bases). Germline assignment: CDR1 MNHNS and CDR2 SASEGT. Trimming stripped 4 bases from V and 2 bases from J, with 11 bases between. The CDR3 totals 14 residues. The CDR3 DNA sequence: TGTGCCAGCAGTGCCCGGACAGCCAACTATGGCTACACCTTC. This codes for CASSARTANYGYTF.

This clonotype appeared once. An end of the junction does not agree with germline; a read error may underlie this. This chain links TRBV4-3 with TRBJ2-1; 8 bases fit TRBD2. The V gene's germline CDR1 is LGHNA and CDR2 YSLEER. The CDR3 contains 18 residues. The CDR3 is CASSQDGVSGGSYNEQFF. The CDR3 coding sequence is TGCGCCAGCAGCCAAGATGGGGTAAGCGGGGGCTCCTACAATGAACAGTTCTTC.

The chain has TRBV29-1 and TRBJ2-5, with D hard to call. TRBJ2-7 matches the DNA end more closely, so the J call is doubtful. The CDR3 consists of 14 residues. CDR1 is SQVTM and CDR2 is ANQGSEA in the germline V gene. The CDR3 coding sequence is TGCAGCGTTGTGATGGGTTGGGGCTCCTACGAGCAGTACTTC. It codes for CSVVMGWGSYEQYF.

The chain employs TRBV20-1 and TRBJ1-1, with 7 bases aligning to TRBD1. Germline assignment: CDR1 DFQATT and CDR2 SNEGSKA (reference sequence). With 6 bases clipped from V and 3 bases from J, the junction kept 7 bases outside the gene matches. This CDR3 contains 13 residues. The CDR3 here is CSALGQLYTEAFF. The CDR3 region has the DNA TGCAGTGCCCTGGGACAGCTCTACACTGAAGCTTTCTTT.

The chain uses TRBV29-1 and TRBJ2-3; 8 bases map to TRBD2. The V gene's germline CDR1 is SQVTM and CDR2 ANQGSEA. This CDR3 spans 17 amino acids. The V segment lost 3 bases and the J segment 9 bases; nucleotides outside the gene matches: 20. The DNA of the CDR3 is TGCAGCGTTGAGTTAGCGGGAACTTCCTTCGCGGGGGGAACGCAGTATTTT. Protein: CSVELAGTSFAGGTQYF.

The chain combines TRBV27 with TRBJ2-2, with unresolved D. V gave up 4 bases and J gave up 6 bases, with 18 bases separating them. In germline, CDR1 is MNHEY, CDR2 SMNVEV (reference sequence). The CDR3 loop spans 16 amino acids. DNA for the CDR3: TGTGCCAGCAGTTCTTACCTAAGACTGAAATCCGGGGAGCTGTTTTTT. Residues: CASSSYLRLKSGELFF.

This clonotype has a handful of counts. This chain links TRBV7-3 with TRBJ2-1; D is unclear. From germline, CDR1 is SGHTA and CDR2 FQGTGA. V was trimmed by 4 bases and J by 7 bases, leaving 14 bases between them. The CDR3 contains 14 residues. CDR3 region: CASSSGGLENEQFF. DNA of the CDR3: TGTGCCAGCAGCTCAGGCGGTCTAGAAAATGAGCAGTTCTTC.